The 28 T cell receptor beta chains presented below share a single source sample, sequenced in a study of cytomegalovirus exposure and HLA in healthy donors. It was with 60 Vbeta and 13 Jbeta primers that the PCR ran. Clones were sequenced by immunoSEQ multiplex PCR, and TCRdb holds only the in-frame ones, with some missing. This sample has roughly 250,000 clones; around 65% occur once, and the top ten carry over 2%. The sample was PBMCs. These receptor sequences come from a female donor in good health and CMV-seronegative.

This sequence joins TRBV5-5 and TRBJ1-1; 9 nucleotides line up with TRBD1. Germline CDR1 is SGHKS and CDR2 is YYEKEE (reference sequence). The CDR3 is 14 residues long. V shed 3 bases, J shed 5 bases, and the junction held 5 bases outside the gene matches. The CDR3 here is CASSSTGGRTEAFF. The DNA of the CDR3 is TGTGCCAGCAGCTCAACAGGGGGCCGGACTGAAGCTTTCTTT.

The CDR3 nucleotides are TGTGCCAGCAAAACAAGCGGGACCTATACCAACATTCAGTACTTC. It codes for CASKTSGTYTNIQYF. The chain recombines TRBV28 with TRBJ2-4, with TRBD2 matching 7 bases. This CDR3 is built from 15 residues. Germline values: CDR1 MDHEN, CDR2 SYDVKM. With 7 bases clipped from V and 7 bases from J, the junction kept 13 bases outside the gene matches.

The rearrangement uses TRBV6-1 and TRBJ1-2, with 9 nucleotides matching TRBD1. CDR3 length: 14 residues. Per germline, CDR1 MNHNS and CDR2 SASEGT. Trimming at V came to 4 bases and at J to 7 bases, leaving 7 bases not matched to a gene. This CDR3 is CASSGGQGGGGYTF. CDR3 coding DNA: TGTGCCAGCAGTGGGGGACAGGGAGGGGGTGGCTACACCTTC.

This chain joins TRBV6-4 and TRBJ2-2; a possible D gene is TRBD1 (6 bases). The CDR3 totals 14 residues. V shed 6 bases and J shed 6 bases, with 14 bases lying between them. Germline loops: CDR1 MRHNA, CDR2 SNTAGT. DNA for the CDR3: TGTGCCAGCAGCCAGGGGATTCAGGCCGGGGAGCTGTTTTTT. Its translation is CASSQGIQAGELFF.

This clone appeared once. V gene TRBV6-5 combines with J gene TRBJ2-1; TRBD2 agrees at 7 bases. The CDR3 has 13 residues. The J segment lost 0 bases and the V segment lost 7 bases, leaving 0 bases of the junction unmatched. Germline V gene sequence: CDR1 MNHEY, CDR2 SVGAGI. The CDR3 spells CASTSGSYNEQFF. The CDR3 bases are TGTGCCAGCACTAGCGGCTCCTACAATGAGCAGTTCTTC.

In the case of this clone: Other DNA sequences in this sample translate to the same CDR3. The chain has TRBV15 and TRBJ2-1; tentatively, D is TRBD1 (6 bases). Per the germline V gene, CDR1 is LNHNV and CDR2 is YYDKDF (reference sequence). The ends were cut back, 0 bases at V and 7 bases at J, with 7 bases in the middle. There are 13 residues in the CDR3. The CDR3 spells CATSRDRGNEQFF. The CDR3 region has the DNA TGTGCCACCAGCAGAGATAGGGGGAATGAGCAGTTCTTC.

The CDR3 sequence: CASSPSAGGVTDTQYF. The DNA of the CDR3 is TGCGCCAGCAGCCCATCAGCGGGAGGGGTCACAGATACGCAGTATTTT. The rearrangement uses TRBV4-1 and TRBJ2-3, with 10 nucleotides matching TRBD2. The CDR3 runs to 16 residues. CDR1 and CDR2 (germline): MGHRA, YSYEKL. With V trimmed by 4 bases and J by 2 bases, 6 bases remained unmatched.

The chain joins TRBV18 to TRBJ1-1; D might be TRBD1 (6 bases). The CDR3 contains 16 residues. CDR1 is KGHSH, CDR2 LQKENI, per germline. V lost 4 bases and J 1 base, leaving 16 bases between the germline ends. CDR3 loop: CASSQTLQGPNTEAFF. DNA of the CDR3: TGTGCCAGCTCACAGACTCTACAGGGACCGAACACTGAAGCTTTCTTT.

The chain links TRBV19 to TRBJ1-1; TRBD1 agrees at 9 bases. Germline assignment: CDR1 LNHDA and CDR2 SQIVND (reference sequence). CDR3 length: 14 residues. Trimming took 5 bases from V and 4 from J; bases not matched to a gene: 5. The CDR3 loop reads CASSWTGATTEAFF. Written as DNA, the CDR3 is TGTGCCAGTAGTTGGACAGGGGCCACCACTGAAGCTTTCTTT.

V and J are TRBV11-2 and TRBJ1-1, with D uncertain. This CDR3 is built from 15 residues. Per the germline V gene, CDR1 is SGHAT and CDR2 is FQNNGV. V lost 3 bases to trimming and J lost 3 bases, with 14 bases between them. CDR3: CASSFEGGAHTEAFF. The CDR3 DNA reads as TGTGCCAGCAGCTTTGAGGGAGGAGCACACACTGAAGCTTTCTTT.

The chain joins TRBV18 to TRBJ2-5; D gene unclear. The germline V gene has CDR1 KGHSH and CDR2 LQKENI. Trimming left V 0 bases short and J 2 bases short, with 4 bases between. This CDR3 has 13 amino acids. The CDR3 coding sequence is TGTGCCAGCTCACCACCGAGTCAAGAGACCCAGTACTTC. Encoded protein: CASSPPSQETQYF.

This chain connects TRBV9 to TRBJ1-2; D might be TRBD1 (6 bases). This CDR3 region has 14 residues. The ends were cut back, 0 bases at V and 6 bases at J, with 12 bases in the middle. CDR1 SGDLS and CDR2 YYNGEE come from the germline V gene. The DNA for the CDR3 is TGTGCCAGCAGCGTAGAAAACAGGGCCGATGGCTACACCTTC. Translating it yields CASSVENRADGYTF.

The J gene is TRBJ2-7, the V gene TRBV11-3; 9 nucleotides line up with TRBD1. CDR1 is SGHNT, CDR2 YENEEA, per germline. The V and J ends lost 5 bases and 8 bases, in that order; junction bases with no gene match: 4. The CDR3 is made up of 12 amino acids. CDR3 region: CASSTGTGQQYF. The CDR3, as DNA: TGTGCCAGCAGCACCGGGACAGGGCAGCAGTACTTC.

The genes are TRBV18 and TRBJ2-1; TRBD2 matches 11 bases. The germline V gene has CDR1 KGHSH and CDR2 LQKENI. Trimming removed 4 bases from V and 3 bases from J; junction bases left unmatched: 5. This CDR3 region has 16 residues. The CDR3 nucleotides read TGTGCCAGCTCACAACAGGGACTAGCGGACTACAATGAGCAGTTCTTC. Its protein product is CASSQQGLADYNEQFF.

The chain is built from TRBV11-3 and TRBJ2-7, with 7 nucleotides matching TRBD1. This CDR3 has 15 residues. V was clipped by 2 bases and J by 2 bases; unmatched bases: 6. Germline CDR1 reads SGHNT; CDR2 reads YENEEA. CDR3 bases: TGTGCCAGCAGCTTATTGACAGGGACAACCTACGAGCAGTACTTC. It encodes CASSLLTGTTYEQYF.

V usage is TRBV9 and J usage is TRBJ2-7, with D uncertain. The CDR3 is 13 residues long. Trimming took 1 base from V and 2 from J, leaving 7 bases between them. Germline CDR1 reads SGDLS; CDR2 reads YYNGEE. The CDR3 spells CASSVNPTYEQYF. The CDR3, as DNA: TGTGCCAGCAGCGTAAACCCTACCTACGAGCAGTACTTC.

V is TRBV5-1 and J is TRBJ1-2; D is possibly TRBD1 (6 bases). The CDR3 extends over 14 amino acids. The germline gives CDR1 SGHRS, CDR2 YFSETQ. V was cut by 1 base and J by 3 bases, with 10 bases left in between. CDR3 sequence reads: CASSLTGRDYGYTF. The CDR3, as DNA: TGCGCCAGCAGCTTGACAGGGCGGGACTATGGCTACACCTTC.

The count of this clone is one. The genes are TRBV7-9 and TRBJ2-1; TRBD1 matches at 9 bases. The J segment lost 7 bases and the V segment lost 3 bases, leaving 7 bases of the junction unmatched. Germline loops: CDR1 SEHNR, CDR2 FQNEAQ (reference sequence). This CDR3 region has 15 residues. The DNA for the CDR3 is TGTGCCAGCAGCTTTTCCGGGACAGGGTTAAATGAGCAGTTCTTC. Translating it yields CASSFSGTGLNEQFF.

The V and J genes are TRBV6-4 and TRBJ2-1; a possible D gene is TRBD2 (5 bases). The CDR3 contains 14 residues. V shed 3 bases and J shed 2 bases, with 8 bases lying between them. From germline, CDR1 is MRHNA and CDR2 SNTAGT. In DNA, the CDR3 is TGTGCCAGCAGTGAAGCGGTTACCTACAATGAGCAGTTCTTC. Translating it yields CASSEAVTYNEQFF.

This rearrangement joins TRBV15 to TRBJ2-7, with D possibly being TRBD1 (6 bases). The V and J ends lost 0 bases and 2 bases respectively, with 14 bases between them. The CDR3 is 16 amino acids. Germline V CDR1 and CDR2: LNHNV, YYDKDF (reference sequence). For the CDR3, the DNA is TGTGCCACCAGCAGAGAAGGGGGTGGCAGGGCCTACGAGCAGTACTTC. Protein: CATSREGGGRAYEQYF.

V and J are TRBV5-1 and TRBJ2-2; 10 nucleotides align to TRBD1. V lost 0 bases to trimming and J lost 5 bases; unmatched junction nucleotides: 7. CDR3 size: 17 residues. Germline lookup yields CDR1 SGHRS and CDR2 YFSETQ. CDR3 sequence reads: CASSLVGQGRSTGELFF. Written as DNA, the CDR3 is TGCGCCAGCAGCTTGGTGGGACAGGGGAGAAGTACCGGGGAGCTGTTTTTT.

This rearrangement joins TRBV6-6 to TRBJ1-1; tentatively, D is TRBD1 (6 bases). The V end was cut by 2 bases, the J end by 0 bases, with 7 bases between. The CDR3 contains 14 residues. The germline CDR1 and CDR2 sequences are MNHNY and SVGAGI (reference sequence). CDR3 sequence: CASSYRTVNTEAFF. The CDR3 DNA follows: TGTGCCAGCAGTTACCGGACAGTGAACACTGAAGCTTTCTTT.

The chain uses TRBV5-1 and TRBJ2-2, with TRBD1 matching 7 bases. Trimming at V came to 2 bases and at J to 12 bases, leaving 4 bases not matched to a gene. The germline V gene has CDR1 SGHRS and CDR2 YFSETQ. CDR3 length equals 12 residues. The CDR3, as DNA: TGCGCCAGCAGCTTACAACAGGGGAAGCTGTTTTTT. It specifies CASSLQQGKLFF.

V is TRBV30 and J is TRBJ1-1; 8 nucleotides line up with TRBD1. Unmatched junction bases numbered 8, after V lost 7 bases and J lost 1 base. This CDR3 region has 14 residues. The germline V gene encodes CDR1 GTSNPN and CDR2 SVGIG (reference sequence). CDR3 residues: CALQGEDRNTEAFF. The CDR3 DNA reads as TGTGCCTTACAGGGGGAGGACAGGAACACTGAAGCTTTCTTT.

This clone has only one observation. The chain couples TRBV7-9 to TRBJ2-1, with 7 bases fitting TRBD2. After removal of 1 base from V and 7 bases from J, the junction contained 4 bases not matched to a gene. Germline assignment: CDR1 SEHNR and CDR2 FQNEAQ (reference sequence). This CDR3 region has 14 residues. DNA of the CDR3: TGTGCCAGCAGCTTAGTCCAGGGAGGGAATGAGCAGTTCTTC. Its translation is CASSLVQGGNEQFF.

This sequence joins TRBV11-2 and TRBJ2-7; D may be TRBD2 (6 bases). CDR1 and CDR2 from the germline V gene are SGHAT and FQNNGV. The CDR3 runs to 13 residues. V was clipped by 4 bases and J by 5 bases, with 12 bases between them. The CDR3 DNA follows: TGTGCCAGCAGCTACACACTAGCCCACGAGCAGTACTTC. This gives the protein CASSYTLAHEQYF.

The chain uses TRBV11-2 and TRBJ2-3, with unresolved D. The CDR3 is 12 amino acids. V lost 5 bases and J lost 7, with 10 bases in between. Germline V lookup: CDR1 SGHAT, CDR2 FQNNGV. The CDR3 reads CASSMWANTQYF. The CDR3 nucleotides are TGTGCCAGCAGCATGTGGGCTAATACGCAGTATTTT.

This chain links TRBV2 with TRBJ1-1; D not resolved. Germline V gene data show CDR1 as SNHLY and CDR2 as FYNNEI. V dropped 0 bases and J dropped 1 base, with 6 bases sitting between them. The CDR3 contains 14 residues. The DNA for the CDR3 is TGTGCCAGCAGTGAAGCATCTAGGAACACTGAAGCTTTCTTT. Its protein is CASSEASRNTEAFF.